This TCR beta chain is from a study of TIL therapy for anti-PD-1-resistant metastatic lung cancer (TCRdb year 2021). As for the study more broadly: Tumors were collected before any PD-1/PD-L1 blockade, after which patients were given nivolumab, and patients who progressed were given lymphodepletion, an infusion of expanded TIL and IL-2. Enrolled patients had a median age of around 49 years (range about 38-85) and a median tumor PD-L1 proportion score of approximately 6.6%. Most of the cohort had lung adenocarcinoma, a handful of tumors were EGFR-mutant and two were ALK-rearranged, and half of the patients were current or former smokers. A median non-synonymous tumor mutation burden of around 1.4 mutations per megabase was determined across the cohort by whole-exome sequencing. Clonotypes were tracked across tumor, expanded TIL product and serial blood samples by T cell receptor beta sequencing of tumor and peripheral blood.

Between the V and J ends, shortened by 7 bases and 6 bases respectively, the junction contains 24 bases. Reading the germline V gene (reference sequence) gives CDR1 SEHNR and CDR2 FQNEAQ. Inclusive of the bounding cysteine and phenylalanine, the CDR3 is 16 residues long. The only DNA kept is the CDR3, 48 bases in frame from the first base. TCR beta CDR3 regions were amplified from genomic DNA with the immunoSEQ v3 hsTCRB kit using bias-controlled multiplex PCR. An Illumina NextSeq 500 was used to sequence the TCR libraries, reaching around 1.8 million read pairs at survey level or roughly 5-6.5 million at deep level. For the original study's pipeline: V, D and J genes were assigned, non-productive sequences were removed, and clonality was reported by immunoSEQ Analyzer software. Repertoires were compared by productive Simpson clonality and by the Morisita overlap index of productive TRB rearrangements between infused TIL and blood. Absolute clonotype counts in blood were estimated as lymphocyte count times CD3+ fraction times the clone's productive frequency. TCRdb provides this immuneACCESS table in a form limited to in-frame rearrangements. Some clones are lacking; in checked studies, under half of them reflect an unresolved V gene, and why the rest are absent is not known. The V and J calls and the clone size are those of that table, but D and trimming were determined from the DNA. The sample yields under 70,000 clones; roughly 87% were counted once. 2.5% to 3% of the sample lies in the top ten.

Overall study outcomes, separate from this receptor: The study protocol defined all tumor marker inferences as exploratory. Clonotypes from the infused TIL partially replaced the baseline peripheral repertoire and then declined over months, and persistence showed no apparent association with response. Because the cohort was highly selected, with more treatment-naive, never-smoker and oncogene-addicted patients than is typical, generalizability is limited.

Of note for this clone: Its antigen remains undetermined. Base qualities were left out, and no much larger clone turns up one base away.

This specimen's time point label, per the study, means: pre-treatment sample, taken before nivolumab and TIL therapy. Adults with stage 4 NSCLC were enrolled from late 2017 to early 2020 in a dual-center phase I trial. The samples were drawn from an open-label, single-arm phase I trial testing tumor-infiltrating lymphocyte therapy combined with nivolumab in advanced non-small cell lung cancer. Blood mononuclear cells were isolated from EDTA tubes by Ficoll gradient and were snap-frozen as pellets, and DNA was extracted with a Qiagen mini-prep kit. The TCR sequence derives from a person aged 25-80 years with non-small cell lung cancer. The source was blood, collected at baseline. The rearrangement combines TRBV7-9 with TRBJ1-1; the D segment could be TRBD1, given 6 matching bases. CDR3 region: CASTPITGASGSEAFF. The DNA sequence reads TGTGCCAGCACACCCATCACGGGGGCCTCAGGTTCTGAAGCTTTCTTT. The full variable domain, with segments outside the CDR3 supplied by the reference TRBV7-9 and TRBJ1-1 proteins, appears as DTGVSQNPRHKITKRGQNVTFRCDPISEHNRLYWYRQTLGQGPEFLTYFQNEAQLEKSRLLSDRFSAERPKGSFSTLEIQRTEQGDSAMYLCASTPITGASGSEAFFGQGTRLTVV.